Presented here are 8 T cell receptor beta chains from one specimen sequenced in a study of tumor-infiltrating lymphocytes in primary liver carcinoma. The authors made TCR beta cDNA from 400 to 600 ng total RNA with a constant-region primer. Slightly modified ARM-PCR, run as three nested multiplex PCR rounds, produced the TCR beta libraries. Rounds one and two of PCR, each of about 10 cycles, were primed with TRBV1-TRBV30 forward primers and a C-beta reverse primer. TCRdb reprocessed the multiplex PCR reads via MiXCR and lists one record per CDR3 protein. The repertoire has more than 85,000 distinct CDR3 sequences, roughly four fifths of them found once; the top ten carry about 20%. Co-extraction of both nucleic acids (RNA and DNA) used roughly 20-34 mg of unsorted bulk tissue. Sequencing was carried out using liver tumor tissue from sampling region 3. Indicated subset: tumor region T3, left-lateral pole. These receptors all stem from a man aged 40-55 years with primary liver carcinoma and hepatitis B virus infection.

This clonotype was found many times. J is TRBJ2-3 and V is TRBV5-4; D is unclear. The CDR3 is 13 residues long. The germline gives CDR1 SGHNT, CDR2 YYREEE (reference sequence). Between the trimmed V and J ends, which lost 4 bases and 7 bases, there was a span of 13 bases. This CDR3 reads CASSPPSVNTQYF. As DNA, the CDR3 is TGTGCCAGCAGCCCCCCGAGTGTTAATACGCAGTATTTT.

A remark on this clonotype: The conserved phenylalanine or tryptophan normally closing the CDR3 is absent here, so this likely arose from a read error. This chain links TRBV6-1 with TRBJ2-2, with 10 positions matching TRBD1. The CDR3 contains 16 residues. Germline V gives CDR1 MNHNS, CDR2 SASEGT. The V and J ends lost 2 bases and 5 bases, in that order; junction bases with no gene match: 5. The CDR3 spells CASSETPGQGTGELFS. As DNA, the CDR3 is TGTGCCAGCAGTGAAACTCCGGGACAGGGGACCGGGGAGCTGTTTTCT.

The V gene is TRBV5-1, the J gene TRBJ2-2; 11 nucleotides align to TRBD2. The CDR3 is made up of 17 amino acids. Germline CDR1 reads SGHRS; CDR2 reads YFSETQ. The junction had 16 bases not matched to a gene; V was cut back by 2 bases and J by 13 bases. The CDR3 sequence is CASSFGLAGGNTEGLFF. CDR3 DNA: TGCGCCAGCAGCTTTGGACTAGCGGGTGGGAACACCGAGGGGCTGTTTTTT.

This chain joins TRBV29-1 and TRBJ2-7; D is perhaps TRBD1 or TRBD2 (5 bases each). The CDR3 runs to 16 residues. Germline CDR1 is SQVTM and CDR2 is ANQGSEA. The CDR3, as DNA: TGCACCGCCATGACATATGGGACCGGCATTCCCTACGAGCAGTACTTC. This encodes CTAMTYGTGIPYEQYF.

Regarding this clonotype: This likely comes from a read error, as the CDR3 has no conserved phenylalanine or tryptophan at its end. This rearrangement joins TRBV11-3 to TRBJ2-3, with no clear D. This CDR3 contains 12 residues. The V gene lost 5 bases and the J gene lost 6 bases, with 9 bases spanning the gap. The germline V gene has CDR1 SGHNT and CDR2 YENEEA. The DNA for the CDR3 is TGTGCCAGCAGCAACAACACGGATACGCAGTATTTA. Encoded protein: CASSNNTDTQYL.

The J gene is TRBJ2-1, the V gene TRBV6-1; D not resolved. This CDR3 is built from 16 residues. In germline, CDR1 is MNHNS, CDR2 SASEGT. The V and J ends lost 7 bases and 2 bases respectively, with 18 bases between them. In DNA, the CDR3 is TGTGCCAGCACCCGTAGGTCCCGGCTTACCTACAATGAGCAGTTCTTC. Encoded protein: CASTRRSRLTYNEQFF.

V and J are TRBV6-2 or TRBV6-3 and TRBJ1-2; D may be TRBD1 (5 bases). This CDR3 is 13 amino acids long. In germline, CDR1 is MNHEY, CDR2 SVGEGT. Trimming stripped 5 bases from V and 4 bases from J, with 11 bases between. CDR3: CASSTGLVYGYTF. CDR3 nucleotide sequence: TGTGCCAGCAGTACGGGGCTGGTCTATGGCTACACCTTC.

In its sample, this clonotype was seen a few times. The rearrangement links TRBV24-1 to TRBJ1-1; D is possibly TRBD1 (6 bases). Germline V lookup: CDR1 KGHDR, CDR2 SFDVKD. The CDR3 is 15 amino acids. CDR3 region: CAASGVGAENTEAFF. DNA for the CDR3: TGTGCTGCCAGTGGTGTGGGGGCGGAGAACACTGAAGCTTTCTTT.